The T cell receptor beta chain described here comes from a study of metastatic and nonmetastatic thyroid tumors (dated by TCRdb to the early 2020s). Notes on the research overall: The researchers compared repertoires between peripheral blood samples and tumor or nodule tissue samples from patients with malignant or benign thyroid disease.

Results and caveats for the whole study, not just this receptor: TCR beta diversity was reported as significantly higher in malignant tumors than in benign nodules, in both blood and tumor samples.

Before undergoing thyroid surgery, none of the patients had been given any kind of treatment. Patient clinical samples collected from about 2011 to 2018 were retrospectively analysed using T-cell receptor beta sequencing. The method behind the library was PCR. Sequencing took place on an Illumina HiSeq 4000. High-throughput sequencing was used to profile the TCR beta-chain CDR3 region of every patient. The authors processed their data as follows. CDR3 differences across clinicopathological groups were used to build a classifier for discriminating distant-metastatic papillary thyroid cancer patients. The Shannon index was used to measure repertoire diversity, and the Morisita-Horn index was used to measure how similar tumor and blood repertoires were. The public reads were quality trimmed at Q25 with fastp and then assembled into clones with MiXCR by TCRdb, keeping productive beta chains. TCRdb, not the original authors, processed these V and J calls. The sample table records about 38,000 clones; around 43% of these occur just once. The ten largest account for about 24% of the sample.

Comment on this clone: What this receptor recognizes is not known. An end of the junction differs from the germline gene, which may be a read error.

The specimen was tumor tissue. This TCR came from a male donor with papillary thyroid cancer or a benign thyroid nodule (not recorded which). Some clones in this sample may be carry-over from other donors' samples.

The CDR3 has the sequence CASSPSLAGDSHEQYF. The DNA sequence is as follows: TGCGCCAGCAGCCCCAGCTTGGCAGGCGACTCCCACGAGCAGTACTTC. The rearrangement joined TRBV5-1 to TRBJ2-7; the D gene lacks a confident call. The germline V gene gives CDR1 as SGHRS and CDR2 as YFSETQ. There are 16 amino acids in the CDR3, from cysteine to phenylalanine inclusive. Only CDR3 DNA is held: 48 bases, read in frame from base 1.